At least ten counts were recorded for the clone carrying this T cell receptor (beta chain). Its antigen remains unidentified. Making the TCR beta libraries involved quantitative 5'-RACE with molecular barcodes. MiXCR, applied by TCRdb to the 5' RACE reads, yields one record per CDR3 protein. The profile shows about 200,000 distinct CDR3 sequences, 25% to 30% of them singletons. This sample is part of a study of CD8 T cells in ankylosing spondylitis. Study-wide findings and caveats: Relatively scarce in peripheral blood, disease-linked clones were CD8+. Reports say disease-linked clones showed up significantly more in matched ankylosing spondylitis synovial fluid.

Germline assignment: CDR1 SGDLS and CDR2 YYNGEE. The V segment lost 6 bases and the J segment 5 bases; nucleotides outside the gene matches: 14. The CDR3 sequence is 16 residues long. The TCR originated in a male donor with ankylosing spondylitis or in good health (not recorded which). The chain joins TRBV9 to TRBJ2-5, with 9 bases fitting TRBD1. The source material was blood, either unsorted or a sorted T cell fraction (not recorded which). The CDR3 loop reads CASNWGGQGLSETQYF. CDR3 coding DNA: TGTGCCAGCAACTGGGGGGGACAGGGATTATCGGAGACCCAGTACTTC.